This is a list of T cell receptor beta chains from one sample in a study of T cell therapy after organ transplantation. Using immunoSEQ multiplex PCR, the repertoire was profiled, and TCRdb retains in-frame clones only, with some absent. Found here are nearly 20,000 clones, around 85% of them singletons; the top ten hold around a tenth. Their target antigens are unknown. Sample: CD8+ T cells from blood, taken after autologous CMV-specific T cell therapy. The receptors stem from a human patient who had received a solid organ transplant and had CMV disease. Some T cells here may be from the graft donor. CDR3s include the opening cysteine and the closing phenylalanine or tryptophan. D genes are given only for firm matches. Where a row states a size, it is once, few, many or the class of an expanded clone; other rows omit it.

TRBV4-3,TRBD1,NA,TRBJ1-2,TGCGCCAGCAGCCAAATCAGTTCCGGGACAGGGGGCTTTGGCTACACCTTC,CASSQISSGTGGFGYTF
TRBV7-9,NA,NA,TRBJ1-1,TGTGCCAGCAGCTGGGGGGACCCTTCTGAAGCTTTCTTT,CASSWGDPSEAFF
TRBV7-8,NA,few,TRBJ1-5,TGTGCCAGCAGCCGGACAGCCGATAGCAATCAGCCCCAGCATTTT,CASSRTADSNQPQHF
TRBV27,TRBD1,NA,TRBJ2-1,TGTGCCAGCAGCCCCGGGACAGAATACAATGAGCAGTTCTTC,CASSPGTEYNEQFF
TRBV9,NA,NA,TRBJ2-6,TGTGCCAGCAGCGTAGTAGGGGTCCCTGGGGCCAACGTCCTGACTTTC,CASSVVGVPGANVLTF
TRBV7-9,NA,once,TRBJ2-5,TGTGCCAGCAGCTTAGCGGGACCCCCCTCGGAGACCCAGTACTTC,CASSLAGPPSETQYF
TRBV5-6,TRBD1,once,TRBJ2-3,TGTGCCAGCAGCTTGTGGACAGGGGGGTTCTCCTGGCAGTATTTT,CASSLWTGGFSWQYF
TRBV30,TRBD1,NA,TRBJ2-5,TGTGCCTGGTCGACAGGGTTCGAAGAGACCCAGTACTTC,CAWSTGFEETQYF
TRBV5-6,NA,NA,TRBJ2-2,TGTGCCAGCAGCTTGGTCAGGGAAGTCGGGGAGCTGTTTTTT,CASSLVREVGELFF
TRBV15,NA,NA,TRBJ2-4,TGTGCCACCAGCCCCCGGACTATAGCCAAAAACATTCAGTACTTC,CATSPRTIAKNIQYF
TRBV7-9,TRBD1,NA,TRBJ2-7,TGTGCCAGCAGGCGTCAAGGACAGGGTCTGGGCGAGCAGTACTTC,CASRRQGQGLGEQYF
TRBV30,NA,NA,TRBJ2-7,TGTGCCTCAGGCACAGGTCTCTACGAGCAGTACTTC,CASGTGLYEQYF
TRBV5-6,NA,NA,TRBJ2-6,TGTGCCAGCAGCTCTGCCTACTCTGGGGCCAACGTCCTGACTTTC,CASSSAYSGANVLTF
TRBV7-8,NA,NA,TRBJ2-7,TGTGCCAGCAGCTTAGCGGGCTCTTCCTACGAGCAGTACTTC,CASSLAGSSYEQYF
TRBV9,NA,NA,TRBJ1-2,TGTGCCAGCAGCACCCTTACTAAATCCCCCGACGTCGATGGGGGCTACACCTTC,CASSTLTKSPDVDGGYTF
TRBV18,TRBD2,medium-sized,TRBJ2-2,TGTGCCAGCTCACCCTTTGGACTAGCGGGAGTAGAGACCGGGGAGCTGTTTTTT,CASSPFGLAGVETGELFF
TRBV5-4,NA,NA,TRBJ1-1,TGTGCCAGCAGCTTGGCGGGGCCCACTGAAGCTTTCTTT,CASSLAGPTEAFF
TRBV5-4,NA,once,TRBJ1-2,TGTGCCAGCAGCCTAAACACGGCCTATGGCTACACCTTC,CASSLNTAYGYTF
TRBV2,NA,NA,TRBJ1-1,TGTGCCAGCAGTGAAGCGCTTCTGGGGGGAGGGCTGAAAGCTTTCTTT,CASSEALLGGGLKAFF
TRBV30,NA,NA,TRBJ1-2,TGTGCCTGGAGTGTAGGGGAGGGTAACTATGGCTACACCTTC,CAWSVGEGNYGYTF
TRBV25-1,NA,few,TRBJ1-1,TGTGCCAGCAGTGACATGGGCGGAGTCGAAGCTTTCTTT,CASSDMGGVEAFF
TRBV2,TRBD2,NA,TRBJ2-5,TGTGCCAGCACGACGACTAGCGGCCGCCAAGAGACCCAGTACTTC,CASTTTSGRQETQYF
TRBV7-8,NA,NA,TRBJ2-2,TGTGCCAGCAGCTTAGCCAATTCCTTTAGTGACACATACACCGGGGAGCTGTTTTTT,CASSLANSFSDTYTGELFF
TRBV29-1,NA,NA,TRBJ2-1,TGCAGCGGATCGGACGCCGCCAATGAGCAGTTCTTC,CSGSDAANEQFF
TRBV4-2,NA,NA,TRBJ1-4,TGTGCCAGCAGCCAATTAATACAGGGTGCAACTAATGAAAAACTGTTTTTT,CASSQLIQGATNEKLFF
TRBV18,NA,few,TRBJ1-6,TGTGCCAGCTCACCCTACAGGGAGTCCTATAATTCACCCCTCCACTTT,CASSPYRESYNSPLHF
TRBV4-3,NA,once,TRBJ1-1,TGCGCCAGCAGCCAAGATCAAGGGAGTCAGAACACTGAAGCTTTCTTT,CASSQDQGSQNTEAFF
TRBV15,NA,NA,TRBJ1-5,TGTGCCACCAGCAGAGAAAGGGATGTCGGTCAGCCCCAGCATTTT,CATSRERDVGQPQHF
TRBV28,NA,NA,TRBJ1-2,TGTGCCAGCAGTTTATCGGCGGGGACGCGACTCTATGGCTACACCTTC,CASSLSAGTRLYGYTF
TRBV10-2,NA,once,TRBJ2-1,TGCGCCAGCAGTGTCAATAGGGGGGTTCTCTACAATGAGCAGTTCTTC,CASSVNRGVLYNEQFF
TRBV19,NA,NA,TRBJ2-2,TGTGCCACCCCGCGGGAGAACACCGGGGAGCTGTTTTTT,CATPRENTGELFF
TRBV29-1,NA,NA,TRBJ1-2,TGCAGCGTCGGGGAAGTATATGGCTACACCTTC,CSVGEVYGYTF
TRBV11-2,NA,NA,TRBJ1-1,TGTGCCAGCAGCTTGGGGCCCGATTTAAAATTAGCTGAAGCTTTCTTT,CASSLGPDLKLAEAFF
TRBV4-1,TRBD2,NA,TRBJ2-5,TGCGCCAGCAGCCAGATTGGGAGCGGGGTAGGGTACTTC,CASSQIGSGVGYF
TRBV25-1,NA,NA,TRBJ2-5,TGTGCCAGCAGTGAAGTCAGCGGTAATCAAGAGACCCAGTACTTC,CASSEVSGNQETQYF
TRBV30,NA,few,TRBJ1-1,TGTGCCTGGAGTGTATATCGGGGGTCGATCACTGAAGCTTTCTTT,CAWSVYRGSITEAFF
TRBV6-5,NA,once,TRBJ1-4,TGTGCCAGCAGTCCAACTCACTGGGCTAATGAAAAACTGTTTTTT,CASSPTHWANEKLFF
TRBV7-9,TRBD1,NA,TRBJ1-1,TGTGCCAGCAGCTTAGGGGACAGGAACACTGAAGCTTTCTTT,CASSLGDRNTEAFF
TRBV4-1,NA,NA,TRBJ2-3,TGCGCCAGCTATGGGGAGGCAGATACGCAGTATTTT,CASYGEADTQYF
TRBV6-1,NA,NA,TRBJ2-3,TGTGCCAGCAGTGAAAATGGGGGCTCCGAACTAAGCACAGATACGCAGTATTTT,CASSENGGSELSTDTQYF
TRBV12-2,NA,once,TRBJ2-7,TGTGCAAGTCGCTTTGGTATTAGCACACACAGGGGGCACTACGAGCAGTACTTC,CASRFGISTHRGHYEQYF
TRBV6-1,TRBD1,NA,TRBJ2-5,TGTGCCAGCAGTGAAGACTTAGCAGGGGGCACAAACGAAGAGACCCAGTACTTC,CASSEDLAGGTNEETQYF
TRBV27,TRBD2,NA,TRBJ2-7,TGTGCCAGCAGTTTATCGTCCGGGGGGTTTTTCTACGAGCAGTACTTC,CASSLSSGGFFYEQYF
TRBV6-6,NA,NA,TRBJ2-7,TGTGCCAGCAGTTACTCCCCGTCCTACGAGCAGTACTTC,CASSYSPSYEQYF
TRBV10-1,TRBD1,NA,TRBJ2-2,TGCGCCAGCAGTCCGAGGACAGGGGGAGAAGGAACCGGGGAGCTGTTTTTT,CASSPRTGGEGTGELFF